These 14 T cell receptor beta chains were sequenced from one sample in a study of beta chain features in type 1 diabetes. The investigators reverse transcribed all of the isolated RNA, so they sequenced expressed TCRB transcripts. Generated by immunoSEQ multiplex PCR, the TCRdb table keeps only in-frame clones and is missing some. The table lists 300,000 to 400,000 clones, roughly 12% of them singletons, with 0.017% in the top ten. The specimen sequenced was naive CD4+ T cells from blood. These receptor sequences come from a man aged 18 to 30 in good health.

The table lists this clone with a few counts. The genes are TRBV7-6 and TRBJ1-5; 9 positions match TRBD1. V shed 2 bases and J 5 bases; nucleotides not matched to a gene: 13. The CDR3 extends over 18 amino acids. Looked up from germline, CDR1 is SGHVS and CDR2 is FNYEAQ. Here the CDR3 DNA reads TGTGCCAGCAGCTTACGAACCCCGGGACAGGGAATCGATCAGCCCCAGCATTTT. Translation gives CASSLRTPGQGIDQPQHF.

This rearrangement joins TRBV9 to TRBJ2-1; TRBD2 might be the D (6 bases). This CDR3 region has 14 residues. Trimming shortened V by 4 bases and J by 5 bases, and 13 bases separated the two germline ends. Germline CDR1 SGDLS, CDR2 YYNGEE. For the CDR3, the DNA is TGTGCCAGCAGCTCACGGACTACTAACAATGAGCAGTTCTTC. Its translation is CASSSRTTNNEQFF.

This clone showed up just a few times. The chain uses TRBV4-2 and TRBJ2-1, with 11 bases fitting TRBD2. The trim removed 3 bases at V and 5 bases at J, leaving 3 bases unmatched. CDR3 length: 15 amino acids. Germline V CDR1 and CDR2: LGHNA, YNFKEQ. The CDR3 is CASSQGTSGNNEQFF. The CDR3 nucleotides read TGTGCCAGCAGCCAGGGGACTAGCGGAAACAATGAGCAGTTCTTC.

This clone has more than one count but fewer than ten. The genes are TRBV7-9 and TRBJ1-2; TRBD1 matches at 8 bases. V lost 4 bases to trimming and J lost 2 bases; unmatched junction nucleotides: 9. The germline gives CDR1 SEHNR, CDR2 FQNEAQ (reference sequence). The CDR3 runs 16 residues. CDR3 DNA sequence: TGTGCCAGCAGCTCAGACTGGGACAGGCCCAACTATGGCTACACCTTC. Its translation is CASSSDWDRPNYGYTF.

The J gene is TRBJ2-7, the V gene TRBV18, with a possible D match to TRBD2 (5 bases). The germline CDR1 and CDR2 sequences are KGHSH and LQKENI. This CDR3 is 16 amino acids long. With 2 bases removed from V and 6 bases from J, the gap between germline ends came to 20 bases. This CDR3 reads CASSPSSGSLRSEQYF. CDR3 bases: TGTGCCAGCTCACCATCATCGGGATCCCTTCGCTCCGAGCAGTACTTC.

CDR3 loop: CASTGGFREQYF. CDR3 sequence (DNA): TGTGCCAGCACCGGAGGTTTTCGGGAGCAGTACTTC. V usage is TRBV7-2 and J usage is TRBJ2-7; tentatively, D is TRBD2 (5 bases). The CDR3 is 12 residues long. CDR1 and CDR2 (germline): SGHTA, FQGNSA. The ends were cut back, 7 bases at V and 7 bases at J, with 14 bases in the middle. The full variable domain, with the rest looked up from reference TRBV7-2 and TRBJ2-7, is GAGVSQSPSNKVTEKGKDVELRCDPISGHTALYWYRQSLGQGLEFLIYFQGNSAPDKSGLPSDRFSAERTGGSVSTLTIQRTQQEDSAVYLCASTGGFREQYFGPGTRLTVT.

This clone was counted a few times. This sequence joins TRBV5-1 and TRBJ1-2; D unclear. The germline V gene has CDR1 SGHRS and CDR2 YFSETQ. V lost 0 bases, J lost 7 bases, and 10 bases lay in between. The CDR3 has 13 residues. The CDR3 coding sequence is TGCGCCAGCAGCTTGGATTCCACAACTGGCTACACCTTC. This gives the protein CASSLDSTTGYTF.

This clone showed up just a few times. The chain couples TRBV5-1 to TRBJ2-5; 9 bases line up with TRBD1. CDR3 length: 15 amino acids. The trim removed 3 bases at V and 1 base at J, leaving 4 bases unmatched. CDR1 is SGHRS and CDR2 is YFSETQ in the germline V gene. CDR3 sequence: CASSSSTGGQETQYF. CDR3 nucleotide sequence: TGCGCCAGCAGCTCTTCGACAGGGGGCCAAGAGACCCAGTACTTC.

This clone was seen a few times. As DNA, the CDR3 is TGTGCCAGTAAGGGTGGGCTAGCGGGAGAGTCAGATACGCAGTATTTT. Protein product: CASKGGLAGESDTQYF. The V call is TRBV19, the J call TRBJ2-3; the match to TRBD2 covers 10 bases. V was pared by 7 bases and J by 4 bases, with 11 bases of the junction left unmatched. CDR1 and CDR2 (germline): LNHDA, SQIVND (reference sequence). The CDR3 runs 16 residues. The complete variable domain, with remaining parts taken from reference TRBV19 and TRBJ2-3, reads DGGITQSPKYLFRKEGQNVTLSCEQNLNHDAMYWYRQDPGQGLRLIYYSQIVNDFQKGDIAEGYSVSREKKESFPLTVTSAQKNPTAFYLCASKGGLAGESDTQYFGPGTRLTVL.

This clone was seen more than once but under ten times. The CDR3 region has the DNA TGCGCCAGCAGCCATATAGCGGGGGGAGAGGATACGCAGTATTTT. Its translation is CASSHIAGGEDTQYF. This chain joins TRBV4-3 and TRBJ2-3, with 10 bases that match TRBD2. This CDR3 has 15 amino acids. The junction had 6 bases not matched to a gene; V was cut back by 3 bases and J by 6 bases. Germline values: CDR1 LGHNA, CDR2 YSLEER.

This clone was observed a few times. The chain has TRBV19 and TRBJ2-7, with 8 nucleotides matching TRBD1. After removal of 6 bases from V and 3 bases from J, the junction contained 7 bases not matched to a gene. Germline V CDR1 and CDR2: LNHDA, SQIVND (reference sequence). The CDR3 consists of 14 residues. Written as DNA, the CDR3 is TGTGCCAGTAGGACTTCCGGGACAGGCTACGAGCAGTACTTC. This sequence encodes CASRTSGTGYEQYF.

J is TRBJ2-7 and V is TRBV6-6, with 7 nucleotides matching TRBD2. Germline loops: CDR1 MNHNY, CDR2 SVGAGI (reference sequence). The CDR3 loop spans 11 amino acids. The V gene end was trimmed by 8 bases and the J gene end by 2 bases; junction bases not matched to a gene: 0. The CDR3: CASGLAYEQYF. The CDR3 DNA sequence: TGTGCCAGCGGACTAGCCTACGAGCAGTACTTC.

V is TRBV29-1 and J is TRBJ1-2; no reliable D call. The germline gives CDR1 SQVTM, CDR2 ANQGSEA. V lost 2 bases, J lost 1 base, and 5 bases lay in between. The CDR3 sequence is 12 residues long. The DNA for the CDR3 is TGCAGCGTTGAACTCCTTAACTATGGCTACACCTTC. Translated, it gives CSVELLNYGYTF.

This clone was observed a few times. J is TRBJ2-1 and V is TRBV29-1; D may be TRBD2 (6 bases). The length of the CDR3 is 14 residues. CDR1 is SQVTM and CDR2 is ANQGSEA in the germline V gene. V lost 6 bases and J 3 bases, leaving 15 bases between the germline ends. The CDR3, as DNA: TGCAGCGTAACCGGGACTCCCAGCTACAATGAGCAGTTCTTC. Translated, it gives CSVTGTPSYNEQFF.